These 12 T cell receptor beta chains came from one sample sequenced in a study of cytomegalovirus exposure and HLA in healthy donors. The data were produced by immunoSEQ multiplex PCR, yet TCRdb's version contains in-frame clones alone and is incomplete. The table has over 150,000 clones, less than 85% seen once; the top ten hold 16%. Sequenced input: PBMCs. The receptor set was obtained from a man aged 18 to 30 in good health and CMV-seropositive.

This clone was observed a single time. The chain has TRBV7-2 and TRBJ2-1, with TRBD1 identical over 9 bases. The CDR3 is 14 residues long. Germline CDR1 SGHTA, CDR2 FQGNSA. The V segment lost 5 bases and the J segment 7 bases; nucleotides outside the gene matches: 6. Here the CDR3 DNA reads TGTGCCAGCAGCCGAACAGGGGGCATAAATGAGCAGTTCTTC. This codes for CASSRTGGINEQFF.

CDR3 sequence (DNA): TGTGCCAGCAGCCAAGATCCCGGACAGCCCTACGAGCAGTACTTC. Amino acid sequence: CASSQDPGQPYEQYF. The chain has TRBV4-2 and TRBJ2-7, with D perhaps matching TRBD1 (6 bases). Per germline, CDR1 LGHNA and CDR2 YNFKEQ. V lost 0 bases and J 2 bases, leaving 11 bases between the germline ends. The CDR3 spans 15 residues.

The V call is TRBV15, the J call TRBJ1-1; D unresolved. Trimming took 7 bases from V and 0 from J, leaving 12 bases between them. From germline, CDR1 is LNHNV and CDR2 YYDKDF (reference sequence). CDR3 length equals 14 residues. The CDR3 loop is CATNEGRVNTEAFF. The CDR3 region has the DNA TGTGCCACCAATGAGGGCCGGGTGAACACTGAAGCTTTCTTT.

The chain couples TRBV29-1 to TRBJ2-5; 8 bases are shared with TRBD2. Losses at the gene ends were 4 bases for V and 4 bases for J; bases not matched to a gene: 5. This CDR3 spans 13 amino acids. Germline loops: CDR1 SQVTM, CDR2 ANQGSEA. The CDR3 sequence: CSVAGTRGETQYF. CDR3 nucleotide sequence: TGCAGCGTTGCGGGGACTAGGGGAGAGACCCAGTACTTC. The full variable domain, with the rest looked up from reference TRBV29-1 and TRBJ2-5, is SAVISQKPSRDICQRGTSLTIQCQVDSQVTMMFWYRQQPGQSLTLIATANQGSEATYESGFVIDKFPISRPNLTFSTLTVSNMSPEDSSIYLCSVAGTRGETQYFGPGTRLLVL.

This sequence joins TRBV18 and TRBJ2-7, with D tentatively TRBD1 (6 bases). This CDR3 has 14 amino acids. Germline CDR1 KGHSH, CDR2 LQKENI. V was trimmed by 3 bases and J by 3 bases, leaving 12 bases between them. CDR3 coding DNA: TGTGCCAGCTCACCGGGGACACCGATCTACGAGCAGTACTTC. It specifies CASSPGTPIYEQYF. Supplemented by reference TRBV18 and TRBJ2-7, the full variable domain reads NAGVMQNPRHLVRRRGQEARLRCSPMKGHSHVYWYRQLPEEGLKFMVYLQKENIIDESGMPKERFSAEFPKEGPSILRIQQVVRGDSAAYFCASSPGTPIYEQYFGPGTRLTVT.

V is TRBV18 and J is TRBJ2-1, with TRBD2 matching over 7 bases. From germline, CDR1 is KGHSH and CDR2 LQKENI. CDR3 length equals 16 residues. V lost 3 bases and J lost 6; bases outside the gene matches: 11. The CDR3 region has the DNA TGTGCCAGCTCACCGGGAGGAAGCGGGAAGGGCAATGAGCAGTTCTTC. Encoded protein: CASSPGGSGKGNEQFF. Filled out from reference TRBV18 and TRBJ2-1, the complete variable domain reads NAGVMQNPRHLVRRRGQEARLRCSPMKGHSHVYWYRQLPEEGLKFMVYLQKENIIDESGMPKERFSAEFPKEGPSILRIQQVVRGDSAAYFCASSPGGSGKGNEQFFGPGTRLTVL.

V is TRBV6-6 and J is TRBJ2-3; 8 nucleotides line up with TRBD2. CDR3 length: 15 amino acids. CDR1 and CDR2 (germline): MNHNY, SVGAGI (reference sequence). The junction had 9 bases not matched to a gene; V was cut back by 6 bases and J by 4 bases. CDR3 loop: CASSSPGGRADTQYF. The CDR3 nucleotides read TGTGCCAGCAGCTCCCCGGGGGGGCGCGCAGATACGCAGTATTTT.

The chain recombines TRBV2 with TRBJ2-5, with TRBD2 matching 8 bases. Per germline, CDR1 SNHLY and CDR2 FYNNEI. V trimming: 2 bases; J trimming: 5 bases; junction bases outside the gene matches: 4. This CDR3 region has 14 residues. The CDR3 region has the DNA TGTGCCAGCAGTGAAAGCGGGGGAGGGGAGACCCAGTACTTC. It codes for CASSESGGGETQYF.

The chain carries TRBV28 and TRBJ2-7, with D perhaps matching TRBD2 (5 bases). The CDR3 extends over 14 amino acids. Germline V gene data show CDR1 as MDHEN and CDR2 as SYDVKM. Trimming left V 6 bases short and J 3 bases short, with 15 bases between. CDR3 in amino acids: CASSPATTHYEQYF. For the CDR3, the DNA is TGTGCCAGCAGCCCGGCGACTACGCACTACGAGCAGTACTTC.

V usage is TRBV10-3 and J usage is TRBJ1-1; tentatively, D is TRBD1 (6 bases). V was trimmed by 7 bases and J by 7 bases, leaving 16 bases between them. Germline V CDR1 and CDR2: ENHRY, SYGVKD. CDR3 size: 13 residues. This CDR3 is CAINPNGQLEAFF. CDR3 sequence (DNA): TGTGCCATCAACCCAAATGGACAGCTTGAAGCTTTCTTT.

There are a few counts of this clone. The chain employs TRBV13 and TRBJ1-1; TRBD1 aligns across 7 bases. The CDR3 is made up of 13 amino acids. CDR1 PRHDT and CDR2 FYEKMQ come from the germline V gene (reference sequence). With V trimmed by 2 bases and J by 4 bases, 1 base remained unmatched. The CDR3 loop reads CASSLTGATEAFF. CDR3 sequence (DNA): TGTGCCAGCAGCTTAACAGGGGCCACTGAAGCTTTCTTT.

This clone showed up just once. J is TRBJ1-1 and V is TRBV11-2; 7 bases match TRBD1. This CDR3 has 14 residues. Trimming at V came to 5 bases and at J to 6 bases, leaving 9 bases not matched to a gene. Germline V gives CDR1 SGHAT, CDR2 FQNNGV. CDR3 sequence reads: CASSPAGGNPEAFF. The CDR3 DNA sequence: TGTGCCAGCAGCCCCGCAGGGGGTAATCCTGAAGCTTTCTTT. The whole variable domain, remainder taken from reference TRBV11-2 and TRBJ1-1, is EAGVAQSPRYKIIEKRQSVAFWCNPISGHATLYWYQQILGQGPKLLIQFQNNGVVDDSQLPKDRFSAERLKGVDSTLKIQPAKLEDSAVYLCASSPAGGNPEAFFGQGTRLTVV.